The 8 T cell receptor beta chains listed next were all sequenced from one sample in a study of control samples from healthy donors and cancer patients. The repertoire was sequenced with immunoSEQ multiplex PCR; TCRdb's copy has only in-frame clones and lacks some. The table for this sample gives about 190,000 clones. Sample: blood. Source of these receptors: a woman in her twenties or thirties in good health.

The chain employs TRBV9 and TRBJ2-3; TRBD1 agrees at 7 bases. Trimming took 4 bases from V and 0 from J; bases not matched to a gene: 8. This CDR3 is built from 16 residues. Germline CDR1 and CDR2: SGDLS and YYNGEE. This CDR3 is CASSMRTGASTDTQYF. The CDR3 DNA sequence: TGTGCCAGCAGCATGCGGACAGGAGCTAGCACAGATACGCAGTATTTT.

The chain employs TRBV7-9 and TRBJ2-1; maybe TRBD2 (5 bases). Germline lookup yields CDR1 SEHNR and CDR2 FQNEAQ (reference sequence). The CDR3 has 13 residues. V was shortened by 3 bases and J by 6 bases, with 9 bases between the two germline ends. The CDR3 DNA reads as TGTGCCAGCAGCTTGGAACGGGGCAATGAGCAGTTCTTC. It encodes CASSLERGNEQFF.

The chain couples TRBV11-2 to TRBJ2-1; TRBD1 matches 9 bases. CDR1 SGHAT and CDR2 FQNNGV come from the germline V gene. This CDR3 comprises 17 residues. The V gene end was trimmed by 5 bases and the J gene end by 1 base; junction bases not matched to a gene: 9. CDR3 sequence reads: CASSAPWGQGSYNEQFF. CDR3 DNA sequence: TGTGCCAGCAGCGCACCTTGGGGACAGGGTTCCTACAATGAGCAGTTCTTC.

This sequence joins TRBV9 and TRBJ1-3; no clear D gene. The CDR3 totals 14 residues. Germline-derived CDR1 and CDR2 are SGDLS and YYNGEE. V lost 3 bases, J lost 0 bases, and 7 bases lay in between. CDR3 sequence reads: CASSDLGSGNTIYF. Here the CDR3 DNA reads TGTGCCAGCAGCGACTTGGGCTCTGGAAACACCATATATTTT.

This rearrangement joins TRBV28 to TRBJ2-4, with D perhaps assigned TRBD1 or TRBD2 (6 bases each). The CDR3 runs to 16 residues. Germline CDR1 MDHEN, CDR2 SYDVKM. The germline V and J ends were trimmed by 2 bases and 5 bases, with 16 bases remaining between them. The CDR3 sequence: CASSLAGRQGQNIQYF. CDR3 sequence (DNA): TGTGCCAGCAGTTTAGCGGGGAGGCAGGGGCAAAACATTCAGTACTTC.

This sequence joins TRBV28 and TRBJ1-1, with no clear D. This CDR3 contains 14 residues. V was clipped by 7 bases and J by 0 bases, with 12 bases between them. Germline CDR1 and CDR2: MDHEN and SYDVKM. The chain's CDR3 is CASKGFMVNTEAFF. The DNA of the CDR3 is TGTGCCAGCAAGGGCTTCATGGTGAACACTGAAGCTTTCTTT.

The CDR3 protein is CASTGDGPEAQYF. CDR3 bases: TGCGCCAGCACCGGTGACGGGCCCGAGGCGCAGTATTTT. This chain connects TRBV5-1 to TRBJ2-3; D remains unclear. The V end lost 6 bases, the J end lost 10 bases, and 18 bases lay between the germline ends. The CDR3 is 13 amino acids. Germline V lookup: CDR1 SGHRS, CDR2 YFSETQ.

The rearrangement joins TRBV29-1 to TRBJ2-1, with D perhaps matching TRBD2 (5 bases). V lost 0 bases, J lost 6 bases, and 24 bases lay in between. Germline values: CDR1 SQVTM, CDR2 ANQGSEA. This CDR3 has 18 residues. The CDR3 DNA sequence: TGCAGCGTTGAAGATCGGCGTCTTTCCTTAGGTCGGGGCAATGAGCAGTTCTTC. Amino acid sequence: CSVEDRRLSLGRGNEQFF.